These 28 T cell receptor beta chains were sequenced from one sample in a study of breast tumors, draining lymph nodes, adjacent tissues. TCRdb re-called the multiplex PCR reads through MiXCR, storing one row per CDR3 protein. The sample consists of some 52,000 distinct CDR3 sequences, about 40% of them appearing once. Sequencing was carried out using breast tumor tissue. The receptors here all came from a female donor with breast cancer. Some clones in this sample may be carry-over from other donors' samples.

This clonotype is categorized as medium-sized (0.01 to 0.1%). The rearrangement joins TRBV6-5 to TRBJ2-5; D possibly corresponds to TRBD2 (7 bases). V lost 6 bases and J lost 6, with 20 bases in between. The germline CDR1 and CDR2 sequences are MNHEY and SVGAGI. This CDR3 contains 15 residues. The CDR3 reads CASRLTGGAGQTQYF. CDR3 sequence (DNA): TGTGCCAGCAGGTTAACGGGGGGCGCGGGACAGACCCAGTACTTC.

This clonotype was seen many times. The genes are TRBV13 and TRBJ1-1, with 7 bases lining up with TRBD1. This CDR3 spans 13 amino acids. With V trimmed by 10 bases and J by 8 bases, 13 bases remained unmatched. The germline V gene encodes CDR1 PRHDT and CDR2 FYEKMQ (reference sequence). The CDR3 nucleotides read TGTGCCACCAGGAGCAAACAGGGGACCGAAGCTTTCTTT. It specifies CATRSKQGTEAFF.

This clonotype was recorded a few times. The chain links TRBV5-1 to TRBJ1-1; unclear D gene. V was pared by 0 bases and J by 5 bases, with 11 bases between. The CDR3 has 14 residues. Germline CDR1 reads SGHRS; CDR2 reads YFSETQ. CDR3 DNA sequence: TGCGCCAGCAGCTTGGGAGTACGGGTTACTGAAGCTTTCTTT. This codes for CASSLGVRVTEAFF.

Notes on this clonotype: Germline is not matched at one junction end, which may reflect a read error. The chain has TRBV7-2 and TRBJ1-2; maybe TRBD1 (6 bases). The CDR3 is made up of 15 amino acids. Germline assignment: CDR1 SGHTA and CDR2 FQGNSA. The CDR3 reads CASSSRSGTSYGYPF. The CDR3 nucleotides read TGTGCCAGCAGCTCCAGGAGTGGGACAAGCTATGGCTACCCCTTC.

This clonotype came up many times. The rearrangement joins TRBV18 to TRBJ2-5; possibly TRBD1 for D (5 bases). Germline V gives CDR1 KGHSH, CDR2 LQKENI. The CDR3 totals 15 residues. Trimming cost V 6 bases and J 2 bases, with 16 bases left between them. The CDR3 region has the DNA TGTGCCAGCTCGGAAGGGTCGACAGTACAAGAGACCCAGTACTTC. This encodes CASSEGSTVQETQYF. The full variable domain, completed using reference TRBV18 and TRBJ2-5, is NAGVMQNPRHLVRRRGQEARLRCSPMKGHSHVYWYRQLPEEGLKFMVYLQKENIIDESGMPKERFSAEFPKEGPSILRIQQVVRGDSAAYFCASSEGSTVQETQYFGPGTRLLVL.

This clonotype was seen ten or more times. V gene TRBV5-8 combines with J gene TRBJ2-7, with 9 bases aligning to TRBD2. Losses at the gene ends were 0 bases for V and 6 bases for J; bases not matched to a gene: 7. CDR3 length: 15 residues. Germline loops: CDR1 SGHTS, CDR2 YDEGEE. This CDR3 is CASSLANGGRVEQYF. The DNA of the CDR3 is TGTGCCAGCAGCTTGGCCAATGGCGGGAGGGTCGAGCAGTACTTC.

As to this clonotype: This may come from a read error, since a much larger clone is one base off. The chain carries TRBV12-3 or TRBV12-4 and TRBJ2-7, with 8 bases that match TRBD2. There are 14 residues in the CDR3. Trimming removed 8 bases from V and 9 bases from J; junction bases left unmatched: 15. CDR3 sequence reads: CASGIAAGVGGQYF. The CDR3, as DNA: TGTGCCAGCGGTATCGCAGCGGGAGTAGGCGGGCAGTACTTC.

The chain's CDR3 is CAWMGSSLEKLFF. CDR3 nucleotide sequence: TGTGCCTGGATGGGGTCTAGTCTCGAAAAACTGTTTTTT. The gene calls are TRBV30 and TRBJ1-4; D call uncertain. In germline, CDR1 is GTSNPN, CDR2 SVGIG (reference sequence). The CDR3 covers 13 residues. Trimming cost V 4 bases and J 8 bases, with 14 bases left between them.

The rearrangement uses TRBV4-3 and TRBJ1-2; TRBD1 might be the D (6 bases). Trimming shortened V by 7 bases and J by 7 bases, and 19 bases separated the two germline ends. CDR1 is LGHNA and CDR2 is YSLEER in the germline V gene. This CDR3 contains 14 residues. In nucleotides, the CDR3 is TGCGCCAGCACCCCGGGCCGGGGACAATCTGGCTACACCTTC. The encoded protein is CASTPGRGQSGYTF.

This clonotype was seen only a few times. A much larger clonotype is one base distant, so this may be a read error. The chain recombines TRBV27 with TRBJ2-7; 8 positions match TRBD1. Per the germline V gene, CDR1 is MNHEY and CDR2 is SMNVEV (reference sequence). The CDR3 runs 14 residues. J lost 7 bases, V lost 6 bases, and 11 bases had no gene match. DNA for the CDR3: TGTGCCAGCAGCTTACAGGGGGATGTGCGTGAGCAGTACTTC. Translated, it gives CASSLQGDVREQYF.

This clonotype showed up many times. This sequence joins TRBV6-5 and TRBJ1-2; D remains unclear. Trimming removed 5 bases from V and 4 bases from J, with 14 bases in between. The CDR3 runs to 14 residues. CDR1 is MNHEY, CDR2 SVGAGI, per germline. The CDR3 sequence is CASSRGTGFYGYTF. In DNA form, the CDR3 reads TGTGCCAGCAGTCGTGGCACGGGATTCTATGGCTACACCTTC.

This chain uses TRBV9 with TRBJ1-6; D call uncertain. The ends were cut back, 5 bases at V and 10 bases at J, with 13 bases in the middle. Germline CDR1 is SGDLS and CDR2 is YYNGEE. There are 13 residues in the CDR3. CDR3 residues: CASSASGSSPLHF. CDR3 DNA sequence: TGTGCCAGCAGTGCCTCGGGGAGCTCACCCCTCCACTTT.

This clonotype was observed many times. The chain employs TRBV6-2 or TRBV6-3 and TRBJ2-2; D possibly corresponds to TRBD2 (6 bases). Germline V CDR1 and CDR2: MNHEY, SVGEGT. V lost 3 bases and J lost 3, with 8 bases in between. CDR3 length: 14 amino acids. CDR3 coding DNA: TGTGCCAGCAGTTATAAGCGGGACACCGGGGAGCTGTTTTTT. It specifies CASSYKRDTGELFF.

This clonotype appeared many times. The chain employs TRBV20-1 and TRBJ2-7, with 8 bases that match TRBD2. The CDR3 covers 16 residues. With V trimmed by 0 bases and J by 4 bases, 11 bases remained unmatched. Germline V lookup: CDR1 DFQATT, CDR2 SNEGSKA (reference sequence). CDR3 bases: TGCAGTGCTAGAGATTTGAGGAGCGGGAGTACTTACGAGCAGTACTTC. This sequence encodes CSARDLRSGSTYEQYF.

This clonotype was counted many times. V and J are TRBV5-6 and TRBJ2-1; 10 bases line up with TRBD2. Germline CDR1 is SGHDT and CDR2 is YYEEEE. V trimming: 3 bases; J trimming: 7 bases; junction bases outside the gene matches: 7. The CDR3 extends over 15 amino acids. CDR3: CASSSRLAGGNEQFF. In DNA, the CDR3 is TGTGCCAGCAGCTCACGACTAGCGGGTGGGAATGAGCAGTTCTTC.

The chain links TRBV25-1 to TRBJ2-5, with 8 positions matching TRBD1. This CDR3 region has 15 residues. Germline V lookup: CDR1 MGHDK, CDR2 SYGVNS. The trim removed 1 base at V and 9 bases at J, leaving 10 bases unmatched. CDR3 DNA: TGTGCCAGCAGTGAATGGACAGGGTACCAGGAGGCCCAGTACTTC. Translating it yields CASSEWTGYQEAQYF.

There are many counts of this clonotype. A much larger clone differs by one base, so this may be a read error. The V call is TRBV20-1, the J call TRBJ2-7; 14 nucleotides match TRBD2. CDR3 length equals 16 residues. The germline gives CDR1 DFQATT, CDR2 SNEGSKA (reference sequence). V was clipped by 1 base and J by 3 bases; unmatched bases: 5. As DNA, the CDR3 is TGCAGTGCTAGAGGACTAGCGGGAGGGCCCTACTACGAGCAGTACTTC. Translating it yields CSARGLAGGPYYEQYF.

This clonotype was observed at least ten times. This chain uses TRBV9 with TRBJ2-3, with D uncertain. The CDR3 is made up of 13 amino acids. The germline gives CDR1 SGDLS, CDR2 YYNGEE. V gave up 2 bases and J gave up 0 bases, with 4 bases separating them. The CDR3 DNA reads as TGTGCCAGCAGCGTTATCAGCACAGATACGCAGTATTTT. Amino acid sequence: CASSVISTDTQYF.

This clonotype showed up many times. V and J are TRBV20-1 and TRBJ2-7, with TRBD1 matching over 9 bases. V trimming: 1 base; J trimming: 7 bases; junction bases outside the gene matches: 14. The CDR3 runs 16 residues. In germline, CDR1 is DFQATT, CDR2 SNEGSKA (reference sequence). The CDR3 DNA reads TGCAGTGCTAGAGTCTCAGGGACAGGGAGTTTGGGGGAGCAGTACTTC. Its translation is CSARVSGTGSLGEQYF.

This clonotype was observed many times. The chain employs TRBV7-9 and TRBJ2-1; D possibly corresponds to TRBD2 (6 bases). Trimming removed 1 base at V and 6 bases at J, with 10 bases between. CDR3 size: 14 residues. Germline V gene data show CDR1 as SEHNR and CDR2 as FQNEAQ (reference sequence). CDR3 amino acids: CASSLGGLSNEQFF. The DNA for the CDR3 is TGTGCCAGCAGCTTAGGTGGACTATCCAATGAGCAGTTCTTC.

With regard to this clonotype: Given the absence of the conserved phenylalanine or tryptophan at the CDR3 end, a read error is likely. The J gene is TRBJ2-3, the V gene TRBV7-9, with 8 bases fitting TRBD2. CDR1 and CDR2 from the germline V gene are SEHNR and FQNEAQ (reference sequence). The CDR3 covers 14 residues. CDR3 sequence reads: CASSLLAGTDTQYL. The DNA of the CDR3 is TGTGCCAGCAGCTTACTAGCGGGCACTGATACGCAGTATCTT.

The CDR3 loop is CASSLPTSGRPTDTQYF. In nucleotides, the CDR3 is TGTGCCAGCAGTCTACCCACTAGCGGGAGGCCTACAGATACGCAGTATTTT. The rearrangement joins TRBV12-3 or TRBV12-4 to TRBJ2-3; TRBD2 matches 12 bases. The trim removed 5 bases at V and 3 bases at J, leaving 9 bases unmatched. The CDR3 has 17 amino acids.

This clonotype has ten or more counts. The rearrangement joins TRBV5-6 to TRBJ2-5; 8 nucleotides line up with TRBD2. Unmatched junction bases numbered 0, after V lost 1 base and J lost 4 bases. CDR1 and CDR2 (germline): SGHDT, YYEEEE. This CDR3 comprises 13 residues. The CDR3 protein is CASSLLAGETQYF. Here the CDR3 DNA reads TGTGCCAGCAGCTTGCTAGCGGGAGAGACCCAGTACTTC.

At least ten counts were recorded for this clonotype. The CDR3 region is CASSTTVEANYGYTF. CDR3 in DNA: TGTGCCAGCAGTACGACAGTAGAAGCTAACTATGGCTACACCTTC. The genes are TRBV6-1 and TRBJ1-2; perhaps TRBD1 as D (5 bases). Germline V gene sequence: CDR1 MNHNS, CDR2 SASEGT. V was cut by 5 bases and J by 0 bases, with 13 bases left in between. CDR3 length: 15 amino acids.

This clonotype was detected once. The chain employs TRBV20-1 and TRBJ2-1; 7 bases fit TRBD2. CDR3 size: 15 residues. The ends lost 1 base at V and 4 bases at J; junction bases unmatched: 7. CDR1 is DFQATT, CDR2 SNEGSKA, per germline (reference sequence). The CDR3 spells CSARGGGSRYNEQFF. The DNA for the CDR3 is TGCAGTGCTAGAGGAGGCGGGAGTCGGTACAATGAGCAGTTCTTC.

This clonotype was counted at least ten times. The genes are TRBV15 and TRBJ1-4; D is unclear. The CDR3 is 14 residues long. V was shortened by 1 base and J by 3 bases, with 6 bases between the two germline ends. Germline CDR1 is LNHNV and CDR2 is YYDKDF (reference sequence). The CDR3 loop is CATSRGGSNEKLFF. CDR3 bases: TGTGCCACCAGCAGAGGAGGGTCTAATGAAAAACTGTTTTTT.

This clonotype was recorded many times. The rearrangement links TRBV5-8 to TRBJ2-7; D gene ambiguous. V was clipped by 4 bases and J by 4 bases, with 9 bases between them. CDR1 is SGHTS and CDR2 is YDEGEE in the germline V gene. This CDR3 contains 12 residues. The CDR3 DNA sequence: TGTGCCAGCAGCACGACACGATACGAGCAGTACTTC. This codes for CASSTTRYEQYF.

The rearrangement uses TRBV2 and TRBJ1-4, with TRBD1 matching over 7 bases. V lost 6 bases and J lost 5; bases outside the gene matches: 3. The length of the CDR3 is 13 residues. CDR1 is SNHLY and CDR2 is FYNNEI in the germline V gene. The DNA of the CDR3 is TGTGCCAGCAGGAGACAGGGAAATGAAAAACTGTTTTTT. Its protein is CASRRQGNEKLFF.